Listed here is a single TCR beta chain. Its antigen is still unknown. Trimming left V 6 bases short and J 0 bases short, with 13 bases between. The CDR3 loop spans 15 amino acids. Germline values: CDR1 SGHNT, CDR2 YYREEE (reference sequence). The PCR was carried out with 60 Vbeta primers and 13 Jbeta primers. Sequencing used immunoSEQ multiplex PCR; TCRdb keeps in-frame clones, though not all of them. The sample carries 150,000 or so clones, around 84% recorded once. This specimen belongs to a study of cytomegalovirus exposure and HLA in healthy donors. Whole-study results and caveats: Reports showed the classifier diagnosing cytomegalovirus status with high specificity and sensitivity. It was reported that TCR beta sequences correctly inferred the HLA-A and HLA-B alleles for most subjects. Later analysis identified a missense DCLRE1C variant that was linked to TCR beta V- and J-gene trimming.

The V and J genes are TRBV5-4 and TRBJ1-3; D call uncertain. This clonotype was obtained from a male donor in good health and CMV-seropositive. Sequenced input: PBMCs. The CDR3 loop reads CASNLFGNSGNTIYF. The CDR3 region has the DNA TGTGCCAGCAACTTATTCGGTAACTCTGGAAACACCATATATTTT. The full variable domain, with the rest looked up from reference TRBV5-4 and TRBJ1-3, is ETGVTQSPTHLIKTRGQQVTLRCSSQSGHNTVSWYQQALGQGPQFIFQYYREEENGRGNFPPRFSGLQFPNYSSELNVNALELDDSALYLCASNLFGNSGNTIYFGEGSWLTVV.